The subject of this entry is one TCR beta chain. Here immunoSEQ multiplex PCR was the method, and the copy in TCRdb shows in-frame clones only, minus some. The sample shows approximately 10,000 clones, nearly 97% of them seen only once. The sample belongs to a study of T cells and Merkel cell carcinoma outcomes. The junction had 18 bases not matched to a gene; V was cut back by 6 bases and J by 9 bases. The CDR3 covers 17 residues. CDR1 is MDHEN, CDR2 SYDVKM, per germline. The specimen sequenced was tumor tissue from Merkel cell carcinoma. This clonotype was obtained from a human donor with Merkel cell carcinoma. The rearrangement links TRBV28 to TRBJ2-1, with 9 positions matching TRBD1. This chain's CDR3 is CASSLINRGLVRGEQFF. The CDR3 coding sequence is TGTGCCAGCAGCTTAATAAACAGGGGGCTGGTCAGGGGTGAGCAGTTCTTC.